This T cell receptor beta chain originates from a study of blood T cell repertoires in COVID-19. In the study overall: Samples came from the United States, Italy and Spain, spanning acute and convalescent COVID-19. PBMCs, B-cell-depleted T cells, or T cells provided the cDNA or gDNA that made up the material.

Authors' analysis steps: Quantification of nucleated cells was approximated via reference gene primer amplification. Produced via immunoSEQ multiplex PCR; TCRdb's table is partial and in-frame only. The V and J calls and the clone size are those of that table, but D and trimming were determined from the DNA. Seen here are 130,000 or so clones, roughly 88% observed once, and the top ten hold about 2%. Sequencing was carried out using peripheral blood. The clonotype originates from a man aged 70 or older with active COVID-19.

This CDR3 reads CASSLREEQYF. The CDR3 DNA sequence: TGTGCCAGCAGTTTACGAGAGGAGCAGTACTTC. This chain connects TRBV12-3 or TRBV12-4 to TRBJ2-7, with D uncertain. CDR3 size: 11 residues. V lost 2 bases, J lost 7 bases, and 6 bases lay in between.